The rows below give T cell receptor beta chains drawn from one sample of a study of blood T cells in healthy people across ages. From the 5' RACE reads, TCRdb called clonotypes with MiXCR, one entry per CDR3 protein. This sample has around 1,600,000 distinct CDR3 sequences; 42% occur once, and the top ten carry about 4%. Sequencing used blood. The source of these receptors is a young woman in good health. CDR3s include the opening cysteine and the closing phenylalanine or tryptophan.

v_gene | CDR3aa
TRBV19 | CASSIVAQHPYNEQFF
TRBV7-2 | CASRNGQGSETQYF
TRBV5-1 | CASSLLGANTDTRYF
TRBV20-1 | CSAPGPLKLSGNEQFF
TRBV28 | CASSLRRDSGSVGKETQYF
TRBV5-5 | CASSSGLSNEKLFF
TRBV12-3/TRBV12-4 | CASSPLSSGNNEQFF
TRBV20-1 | CSASTGLILNTQYF
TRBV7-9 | CASSLEPVKLFF
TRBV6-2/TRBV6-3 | CASSTRLLNQPQHF
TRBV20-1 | CSARDAAGAAQPQHF
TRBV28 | CASSLGADRGGYGYTF
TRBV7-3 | CASSNQGGVEQFF